The rows below give T cell receptor beta chains drawn from one sample of a study of blood T cell repertoires in COVID-19. The repertoire was sequenced with immunoSEQ multiplex PCR; TCRdb's copy has only in-frame clones and lacks some. The sample has approximately 220,000 clones, roughly 84% seen once. The sequencing sample was made of peripheral blood. All receptors derive from a man aged 50 to 59 who had recovered from COVID-19. The CDR3 runs from the conserved cysteine through the conserved F or W. D genes are given only for firm matches. Clone size is stated in some rows and not others, as once, few, many or a class when expanded.

length	V	J	D	size	DNA	CDR3
15	TRBV28	TRBJ2-7	TRBD1	-	TGTGCCAGCAGGTCGGGACAGTTAATTCCCTACGAGCAGTACTTC	CASRSGQLIPYEQYF
13	TRBV6-5	TRBJ1-1	-	-	TGTGCCAGCAGTTACCGGGCGGGGACTGAAGCTTTCTTT	CASSYRAGTEAFF
14	TRBV18	TRBJ2-7	TRBD2	-	TGTGCCAGCTCACCAATAGCGGGCTTTGGCGAGCAGTACTTC	CASSPIAGFGEQYF
16	TRBV20-1	TRBJ2-7	TRBD2	-	TGCAGTGCTAGTCGCCTTGGTGCGGGAGGGCCCTACGAGCAGTACTTC	CSASRLGAGGPYEQYF
12	TRBV19	TRBJ2-5	-	few	TGTGCCAGTATGAGGCGAGGGGGGACCCAGTACTTC	CASMRRGGTQYF
19	TRBV13	TRBJ2-1	TRBD2	-	TGTGCCAGCAGCTCTGGACTAGCGGGAGGTCTAGGGTCCTACAATGAGCAGTTCTTC	CASSSGLAGGLGSYNEQFF
16	TRBV19	TRBJ2-3	TRBD2	once	TGTGCCAGTAGTCGCGCAAGCGGGAGGGCAGCAGATACGCAGTATTTT	CASSRASGRAADTQYF
17	TRBV24-1	TRBJ2-2	TRBD2	once	TGTGCCACCAGTGAGGGTTACTGGACTAGCGAGGGCGGGGAGCTGTTTTTT	CATSEGYWTSEGGELFF
15	TRBV6-5	TRBJ2-1	TRBD1	-	TGTGCCAGCAGGACCGACAGGGGGAGCGGGATAGAGCAGTTCTTC	CASRTDRGSGIEQFF
15	TRBV29-1	TRBJ2-7	TRBD2	-	TGCAGCGTTGCGGGACTAGCGGGCGAGGCGTACGAGCAGTACTTC	CSVAGLAGEAYEQYF
15	TRBV6-1	TRBJ2-1	-	-	TGTGCCAGCAGTTTAGCGGACCCCTCCTACAATGAGCAGTTCTTC	CASSLADPSYNEQFF
15	TRBV10-3	TRBJ1-1	-	once	TGTGCCATCAGTGTCGGGGGGACCCGGTTAACTGAAGCTTTCTTT	CAISVGGTRLTEAFF
13	TRBV2	TRBJ2-3	-	-	TGTGCCAGCAACAGGGAACGCACAGATACGCAGTATTTT	CASNRERTDTQYF
15	TRBV3-1/TRBV3-2	TRBJ2-2	-	-	TGTGCCAGCAGCGTGGAGGCAGTCGCCACCGGGGAGCTGTTTTTT	CASSVEAVATGELFF
13	TRBV12-3/TRBV12-4	TRBJ2-7	-	-	TGTGCCAGCAGTTCCTATCCGGCGGGAGAGCAGTACTTC	CASSSYPAGEQYF
17	TRBV6-2/TRBV6-3	TRBJ1-4	-	-	TGTGCCAGCAGCTCCGCCCTCAAACGAGGATGGGATGAAAAACTGTTTTTT	CASSSALKRGWDEKLFF
16	TRBV5-1	TRBJ2-5	TRBD2	-	TGCGCCAGCAGCTTGGGGGGGAGCGGGAGCGGTGAGACCCAGTACTTC	CASSLGGSGSGETQYF
15	TRBV30	TRBJ2-1	TRBD2	-	TGTGCCTGGAGTGGATTAGCGGGTCAGTACAATGAGCAGTTCTTC	CAWSGLAGQYNEQFF
14	TRBV3-1/TRBV3-2	TRBJ1-2	TRBD1	-	TGTGCCAGCAGCCCCTCGGACAGGGATGTGCCCTACACCTTC	CASSPSDRDVPYTF
16	TRBV28	TRBJ1-1	-	-	TGTGCCAGCAGTTTCCCAAGCGGGGGAGTTGACACTGAAGCTTTCTTT	CASSFPSGGVDTEAFF
20	TRBV28	TRBJ2-6	-	-	TGTGCCAGCAGCCCCAACCCCGGCTGGAATGAGGGCCCTGGGGCCAACGTCCTGACTTTC	CASSPNPGWNEGPGANVLTF
16	TRBV28	TRBJ1-1	-	few	TGTGCCAGCAGTGGTTACGGACAGATACTTAACACTGAAGCTTTCTTT	CASSGYGQILNTEAFF
15	TRBV28	TRBJ2-2	-	-	TGTGCCAGCAGTCGTTTTAGAAGCCCCCCCGGGGAGCTGTTTTTT	CASSRFRSPPGELFF
14	TRBV14	TRBJ2-2	-	-	TGTGCCAGCAGCCATTGGCTGGACACCGGGGAGCTGTTTTTT	CASSHWLDTGELFF
17	TRBV19	TRBJ1-1	-	-	TGTGCCAGTAGCAGTAAGGGAGCCGGGACAATGAACACTGAAGCTTTCTTT	CASSSKGAGTMNTEAFF
13	TRBV2	TRBJ1-1	-	-	TGTGCCAGCAGTTCCGACTCTAACACTGAAGCTTTCTTT	CASSSDSNTEAFF
14	TRBV10-3	TRBJ2-7	-	-	TGTGCCATCAGTGCGCCCGGAGGGGCCTACGAGCAGTACTTC	CAISAPGGAYEQYF
15	TRBV27	TRBJ2-1	TRBD2	-	TGTGCCAGCAGTTTTAGGGAGGGAACCTACAATGAGCAGTTCTTC	CASSFREGTYNEQFF
13	TRBV4-1	TRBJ2-7	-	few	TGCGCCAGCAGCCTGGGGCTCAGCTACGAGCAGTACTTC	CASSLGLSYEQYF
13	TRBV6-5	TRBJ2-7	-	-	TGTGCCAGCAGTTACGAGGTGGTCCACGAGCAGTACTTC	CASSYEVVHEQYF
15	TRBV5-4	TRBJ2-3	-	few	TGTGCCAGCAGCTTTTTTGGACTAGGGGGAGATACGCAGTATTTT	CASSFFGLGGDTQYF
15	TRBV5-1	TRBJ1-4	TRBD1	-	TGCGCCAGCAGCGAGACAGGGCGACCTAATGAAAAACTGTTTTTT	CASSETGRPNEKLFF
15	TRBV5-8	TRBJ2-7	-	-	TGTGCCAGCAGCTCGTGGGGGGGCTTAAACTACGAGCAGTACTTC	CASSSWGGLNYEQYF
13	TRBV6-5	TRBJ2-2	TRBD2	-	TGTGCCAGCGTAGCGGGAGCCACCGGGGAGCTGTTTTTT	CASVAGATGELFF
15	TRBV4-1	TRBJ2-5	-	-	TGCGCCAGCAGCCCTGCCCCTGGGGCCGTGGAGACCCAGTACTTC	CASSPAPGAVETQYF
15	TRBV19	TRBJ1-2	TRBD1	-	TGTGCCAGCAGTGGACTACAGGGGGTGCTATATGGCTACACCTTC	CASSGLQGVLYGYTF
18	TRBV6-1	TRBJ1-3	-	-	TGTGCCAGCAGTGGACCCCTCGGACAGTCCGACTCTGGAAACACCATATATTTT	CASSGPLGQSDSGNTIYF
16	TRBV7-9	TRBJ2-1	TRBD2	-	TGTGCCAGCAGCAGACCGGTGCTAGCGGGAGGAGATGAGCAGTTCTTC	CASSRPVLAGGDEQFF
13	TRBV18	TRBJ2-5	-	-	TGTGCCAGCTCACCATTGCTAGGCGAGACCCAGTACTTC	CASSPLLGETQYF
13	TRBV19	TRBJ2-3	-	once	TGTGCCAGCCGATTGCAGGGCACAGATACGCAGTATTTT	CASRLQGTDTQYF